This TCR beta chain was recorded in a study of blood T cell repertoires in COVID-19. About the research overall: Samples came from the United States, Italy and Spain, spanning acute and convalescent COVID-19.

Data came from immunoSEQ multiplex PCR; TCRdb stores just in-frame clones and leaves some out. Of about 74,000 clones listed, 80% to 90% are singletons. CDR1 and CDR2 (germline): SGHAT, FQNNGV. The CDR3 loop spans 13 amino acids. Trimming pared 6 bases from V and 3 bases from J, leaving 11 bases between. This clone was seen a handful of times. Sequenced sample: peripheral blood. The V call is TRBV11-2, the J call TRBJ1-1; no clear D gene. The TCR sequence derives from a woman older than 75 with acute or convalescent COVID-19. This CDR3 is CASSRRRDTEAFF. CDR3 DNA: TGTGCCAGCAGTCGACGGAGGGACACTGAAGCTTTCTTT.